What follows are 26 T cell receptor beta chains derived from one specimen sequenced in a study of blood T cell repertoires in COVID-19. Repertoires were generated with immunoSEQ multiplex PCR, while TCRdb's copy carries only in-frame clones and drops some. The sample shows about 71,000 clones, 80% to 95% of them seen only once. Sequencing used peripheral blood. These receptors were collected from an elderly woman with acute or convalescent COVID-19.

The count of this clone is one. The V call is TRBV20-1, the J call TRBJ1-2; no definite D call. Trimming pared 5 bases from V and 2 bases from J, leaving 6 bases between. Germline values: CDR1 DFQATT, CDR2 SNEGSKA (reference sequence). This CDR3 has 11 residues. The CDR3 bases are TGCAGTGCTTCACAGAACTATGGCTACACCTTC. Translating it yields CSASQNYGYTF.

The table lists this clone with a count of one. The CDR3 bases are TGCGCCAGCAGCTTGGCCTCCGGGGATCAGCCCCAGCATTTT. This encodes CASSLASGDQPQHF. This chain links TRBV5-1 with TRBJ1-5; D is unresolved. The germline gives CDR1 SGHRS, CDR2 YFSETQ. The V and J ends lost 0 bases and 5 bases respectively, with 9 bases between them. The CDR3 covers 14 residues. Full variable domain (rest looked up from reference TRBV5-1 and TRBJ1-5): KAGVTQTPRYLIKTRGQQVTLSCSPISGHRSVSWYQQTPGQGLQFLFEYFSETQRNKGNFPGRFSGRQFSNSRSEMNVSTLELGDSALYLCASSLASGDQPQHFGDGTRLSIL.

The table lists this clone with a few counts. The V gene is TRBV7-9, the J gene TRBJ1-1, with D hard to call. This CDR3 comprises 16 residues. Per the germline V gene, CDR1 is SEHNR and CDR2 is FQNEAQ (reference sequence). The V end lost 5 bases, the J end lost 3 bases, and 19 bases lay between the germline ends. In DNA, the CDR3 is TGTGCCAGCAGCCCCTCGGGTGGAGGAGCCGACACTGAAGCTTTCTTT. It yields the protein CASSPSGGGADTEAFF.

The gene calls are TRBV4-1 and TRBJ1-2; the D is unclear. CDR3 length: 13 amino acids. Germline-derived CDR1 and CDR2 are MGHRA and YSYEKL. Trimming cost V 1 base and J 6 bases, with 9 bases left between them. CDR3 sequence (DNA): TGCGCCAGCAGCCAAGGTCCGGGAAATGGCTACACCTTC. It codes for CASSQGPGNGYTF.

Worth noting for this clone: Additional DNA sequences in this sample encode the identical CDR3. Here the CDR3 DNA reads TGCGCCAGCAGCTCAGGACAAAACTATGGCTACACCTTC. This translates into CASSSGQNYGYTF. The chain carries TRBV5-1 and TRBJ1-2; D is perhaps TRBD1 (5 bases). V was shortened by 3 bases and J by 2 bases, with 8 bases between the two germline ends. This CDR3 is 13 amino acids long. The germline CDR1 and CDR2 sequences are SGHRS and YFSETQ.

The chain couples TRBV19 to TRBJ2-1; D is perhaps TRBD1 (7 bases). Germline loops: CDR1 LNHDA, CDR2 SQIVND (reference sequence). Trimming took off 4 bases at V and 4 bases at J, with 17 bases between the two ends. CDR3 length: 16 amino acids. This CDR3 is CASSRRTGGLYNEQFF. The DNA for the CDR3 is TGTGCCAGTAGTAGAAGGACAGGAGGGTTATACAATGAGCAGTTCTTC.

J is TRBJ1-1 and V is TRBV4-1; maybe TRBD1 (5 bases). Germline values: CDR1 MGHRA, CDR2 YSYEKL. The CDR3 loop spans 15 amino acids. V lost 4 bases and J lost 5, with 17 bases in between. CDR3 in amino acids: CASSPLEKGWTEAFF. CDR3 nucleotides: TGCGCCAGCAGCCCTCTGGAGAAGGGGTGGACTGAAGCTTTCTTT.

This clone was picked up a small number of times. The chain recombines TRBV6-5 with TRBJ2-1; 9 nucleotides align to TRBD2. Germline V gene lookup returns CDR1 MNHEY and CDR2 SVGAGI. V was clipped by 0 bases and J by 5 bases; unmatched bases: 5. This CDR3 region has 16 residues. The CDR3 is CASSYSGGGEDNEQFF. In DNA form, the CDR3 reads TGTGCCAGCAGTTACTCTGGCGGGGGGGAGGACAATGAGCAGTTCTTC.

The chain is built from TRBV7-8 and TRBJ1-6; perhaps TRBD1 as D (5 bases). Trimming removed 3 bases at V and 5 bases at J, with 8 bases between. This CDR3 comprises 14 residues. The germline CDR1 and CDR2 sequences are SGHVS and FQNEAQ. CDR3 bases: TGTGCCAGCAGCTTGTACAGGAATAATTCACCCCTCCACTTT. Amino acid sequence: CASSLYRNNSPLHF.

The rearrangement joins TRBV7-2 to TRBJ1-5; D not certain. The CDR3 covers 14 residues. CDR1 SGHTA and CDR2 FQGNSA come from the germline V gene. The V end was cut by 4 bases, the J end by 7 bases, with 14 bases between. The CDR3 sequence is CASSWARDGQPQHF. The DNA of the CDR3 is TGTGCCAGCAGCTGGGCGAGGGATGGGCAGCCCCAGCATTTT.

The chain has TRBV21-1 and TRBJ1-5; the tabulated D call, TRBD1, remains unverified against the DNA. TRBV21-1 constitutes a pseudogene. CDR3 size: 16 residues. The CDR3 nucleotides read TGTGCCAGCAGCAAGGGGTGGGCAGGGGGCTATCAGCCCCAGCATTTT. It codes for CASSKGWAGGYQPQHF.

Of note for this clone: The sample carries other DNA sequences with the same CDR3. This chain joins TRBV19 and TRBJ2-1, with no clear D. This CDR3 is 11 amino acids long. CDR1 is LNHDA, CDR2 SQIVND, per germline (reference sequence). Between the trimmed V and J ends, which lost 5 bases and 3 bases, there was a span of 2 bases. The CDR3 region has the DNA TGTGCCAGTAGTCTCTACAATGAGCAGTTCTTC. This sequence encodes CASSLYNEQFF. Looking up the rest from reference TRBV19 and TRBJ2-1 gives the full variable domain: DGGITQSPKYLFRKEGQNVTLSCEQNLNHDAMYWYRQDPGQGLRLIYYSQIVNDFQKGDIAEGYSVSREKKESFPLTVTSAQKNPTAFYLCASSLYNEQFFGPGTRLTVL.

The chain employs TRBV2 and TRBJ2-5, with TRBD1 as a possible D gene (6 bases). Trimming pared 6 bases from V and 1 base from J, leaving 9 bases between. CDR1 and CDR2 (germline): SNHLY, FYNNEI. This CDR3 contains 13 residues. CDR3 bases: TGTGCCAGCAGCAGGGGTGGCCAAGAGACCCAGTACTTC. This encodes CASSRGGQETQYF.

DNA of the CDR3: TGCGCCATCACTCCCCACAGGGGCCACCTCTTATGCCAGCCCCAGCATTTT. Amino acids: CAITPHRGHLLCQPQHF. This chain links TRBV10-1 with TRBJ1-5; 7 bases align to TRBD1. CDR3 length: 17 amino acids. Germline-derived CDR1 and CDR2 are WNHNN and SYGVQD (reference sequence). V gave up 10 bases and J gave up 7 bases; unmatched junction bases: 22.

This rearrangement joins TRBV6-4 to TRBJ2-7; D gene ambiguous. Trimming shortened V by 7 bases and J by 3 bases, and 16 bases separated the two germline ends. The CDR3 is 14 residues long. The germline V gene has CDR1 MRHNA and CDR2 SNTAGT. Here the CDR3 reads CASKRPRPDYEQYF. The CDR3 bases are TGTGCCAGCAAGAGGCCCCGCCCTGACTACGAGCAGTACTTC.

V gene TRBV5-1 combines with J gene TRBJ1-2; D remains ambiguous. This CDR3 spans 13 amino acids. The germline V gene has CDR1 SGHRS and CDR2 YFSETQ. The V end was cut by 2 bases, the J end by 2 bases, with 7 bases between. CDR3 in amino acids: CASSFDLNYGYTF. The CDR3 nucleotides read TGCGCCAGCAGCTTCGACTTAAACTATGGCTACACCTTC.

V is TRBV6-5 and J is TRBJ2-5, with a weak D call TRBD2 (6 bases). V gave up 6 bases and J gave up 1 base, with 9 bases separating them. The germline gives CDR1 MNHEY, CDR2 SVGAGI. This CDR3 contains 13 residues. CDR3 in amino acids: CASSSGLQETQYF. In nucleotides, the CDR3 is TGTGCCAGCAGCTCGGGACTCCAAGAGACCCAGTACTTC.

This clone occurred once. The chain uses TRBV19 and TRBJ2-3; D perhaps matches TRBD2 (5 bases). The length of the CDR3 is 14 residues. Germline values: CDR1 LNHDA, CDR2 SQIVND (reference sequence). Between the trimmed V and J ends, which lost 3 bases and 6 bases, there was a span of 13 bases. CDR3 DNA sequence: TGTGCCAGTAGTATCCGGCGGGCCAGCGATACGCAGTATTTT. Protein: CASSIRRASDTQYF.

The rearrangement uses TRBV19 and TRBJ2-7, with TRBD1 matching over 7 bases. The CDR3 loop spans 14 amino acids. The germline CDR1 and CDR2 sequences are LNHDA and SQIVND (reference sequence). Unmatched junction bases numbered 4, after V lost 3 bases and J lost 2 bases. In nucleotides, the CDR3 is TGTGCCAGTAGTATCCTGGGACAGCCCTACGAGCAGTACTTC. Protein sequence: CASSILGQPYEQYF.

In DNA, the CDR3 is TGCGCCAGCAGCCTCAAGTCCCCGGGGGAATGGGAAAAACTGTTTTTT. Amino acids: CASSLKSPGEWEKLFF. The rearrangement links TRBV5-1 to TRBJ1-4, with D perhaps matching TRBD1 (5 bases). This CDR3 is 16 amino acids long. Trimming removed 4 bases at V and 8 bases at J, with 21 bases between. Germline loops: CDR1 SGHRS, CDR2 YFSETQ. The variable domain in full, completed from reference TRBV5-1 and TRBJ1-4, reads KAGVTQTPRYLIKTRGQQVTLSCSPISGHRSVSWYQQTPGQGLQFLFEYFSETQRNKGNFPGRFSGRQFSNSRSEMNVSTLELGDSALYLCASSLKSPGEWEKLFFGSGTQLSVL.

This clone was seen more than once but under ten times. The V gene is TRBV7-9, the J gene TRBJ2-3, with a possible D match to TRBD1 (5 bases). The germline V and J ends were trimmed by 2 bases and 1 base, with 10 bases remaining between them. The CDR3 consists of 15 residues. Germline CDR1 is SEHNR and CDR2 is FQNEAQ (reference sequence). In DNA, the CDR3 is TGTGCCAGCAGCTTACAGGGCCTCGGCACAGATACGCAGTATTTT. It specifies CASSLQGLGTDTQYF.

The chain has TRBV25-1 and TRBJ1-3; D might be TRBD1 (5 bases). The CDR3 is made up of 15 amino acids. The germline V gene encodes CDR1 MGHDK and CDR2 SYGVNS. The germline V and J ends were trimmed by 5 bases and 9 bases, with 20 bases remaining between them. Here the CDR3 DNA reads TGTGCCAGCAGTAGCTTTTCAGGATTGGGGGGCACCATATATTTT. It specifies CASSSFSGLGGTIYF.

DNA for the CDR3: TGCAGTGCTAGTAGGCTAGCGGGGGTCAATGAGCAGTTCTTC. Translation: CSASRLAGVNEQFF. The genes are TRBV20-1 and TRBJ2-1; 10 bases agree with TRBD2. J lost 6 bases, V lost 3 bases, and 5 bases had no gene match. CDR3 length: 14 amino acids. Germline loops: CDR1 DFQATT, CDR2 SNEGSKA (reference sequence).

The chain employs TRBV5-1 and TRBJ2-7; 8 nucleotides match TRBD2. Germline assignment: CDR1 SGHRS and CDR2 YFSETQ. CDR3 size: 14 residues. The ends lost 3 bases at V and 3 bases at J; junction bases unmatched: 5. The CDR3: CASSWGSGGYEQYF. Written as DNA, the CDR3 is TGCGCCAGCAGCTGGGGCAGCGGGGGCTACGAGCAGTACTTC.

The rearrangement joins TRBV5-8 to TRBJ1-5, with 7 bases lining up with TRBD1. CDR1 SGHTS and CDR2 YDEGEE come from the germline V gene. The CDR3 consists of 17 residues. J lost 4 bases, V lost 1 base, and 11 bases had no gene match. The CDR3 nucleotides are TGTGCCAGCAGCTTGTCGGCAGGGGGAAGATGGAATCAGCCCCAGCATTTT. It specifies CASSLSAGGRWNQPQHF.

This clone occurred once. J is TRBJ2-6 and V is TRBV27; possible D gene TRBD1, 5 bases. V was clipped by 5 bases and J by 1 base, with 6 bases between them. The CDR3 consists of 14 residues. The germline V gene has CDR1 MNHEY and CDR2 SMNVEV (reference sequence). The CDR3 is CASSHRSGANVLTF. CDR3 bases: TGTGCCAGCAGTCACAGGTCTGGGGCCAACGTCCTGACTTTC.